This T cell receptor (beta chain) was captured in a study of blood T cell repertoires in COVID-19. Overall study context: PBMCs, B-cell-depleted T cells, or T cells provided the cDNA or gDNA that made up the material.

This clone occurred once. Sequencing was performed with immunoSEQ multiplex PCR; in TCRdb, only in-frame clones are kept and a portion is missing. Among a few hundred thousand clones, 85% to 90% were seen once, and the ten largest hold over 3%. The V segment lost 2 bases and the J segment 6 bases; nucleotides outside the gene matches: 11. The CDR3 has 16 residues. The germline V gene encodes CDR1 MRHNA and CDR2 SNTAGT. The specimen sequenced was PBMCs or T cells enriched from blood (not recorded which). The chain joins TRBV6-4 to TRBJ1-2; 8 nucleotides align to TRBD1. This TCR derives from a woman between 18 and 29 years old in a cohort exposed to, infected with or recovered from COVID-19 (not recorded which). The CDR3 loop reads CASSDIPQGARDGYTF. DNA for the CDR3: TGTGCCAGCAGTGACATACCCCAGGGGGCTCGGGATGGCTACACCTTC.